Listed below are T cell receptor beta chains from one sample, sequenced in a study of cytomegalovirus exposure and HLA in healthy donors. Clones were read by immunoSEQ multiplex PCR, and TCRdb kept only the in-frame ones, dropping some. This sample carries some 140,000 clones, approximately 70% of them seen once, and the ten largest clones take 1.5% to 2%. The sample comprised PBMCs. These TCRs come from a human donor in good health. The CDR3 runs from the conserved cysteine through the conserved F or W. A D gene is named only where the DNA matches it firmly. The size of a clone is reported for some rows only, either as once, few or many, or as a class for expanded clones.

D gene	V gene	clone size	J gene	CDR3 protein	CDR3 DNA
-	TRBV7-2	-	TRBJ1-1	CASSLMQVGTEAFF	TGTGCCAGCAGCTTAATGCAGGTAGGAACTGAAGCTTTCTTT
-	TRBV7-2	-	TRBJ2-2	CASSPVTSTGELFF	TGTGCCAGCAGCCCTGTCACGAGCACCGGGGAGCTGTTTTTT
-	TRBV6-4	-	TRBJ2-2	CASSRGGVGGDRELFF	TGTGCCAGCAGTCGAGGAGGGGTGGGAGGAGACCGGGAGCTGTTTTTT
-	TRBV27	-	TRBJ2-7	CASSSQEGYSYEQYF	TGTGCCAGCAGTTCCCAGGAGGGCTACTCCTACGAGCAGTACTTC
TRBD2	TRBV6-1	-	TRBJ2-1	CASSENKGLAYNEQFF	TGTGCCAGCAGTGAAAACAAGGGACTAGCCTACAATGAGCAGTTCTTC
-	TRBV7-2	-	TRBJ2-1	CASGFGGPNNEQFF	TGTGCCAGCGGCTTCGGGGGTCCGAACAATGAGCAGTTCTTC
TRBD2	TRBV15	-	TRBJ2-7	CATSRDPQRDQYF	TGTGCCACCAGCAGAGATCCCCAGCGGGATCAGTACTTC
-	TRBV5-6	-	TRBJ2-2	CASSLRGHHTGELFF	TGTGCCAGCAGCTTGAGAGGACACCACACCGGGGAGCTGTTTTTT
-	TRBV7-8	-	TRBJ1-5	CASSLRQAPGPQHF	TGTGCCAGCAGCCTACGACAAGCCCCCGGGCCCCAGCATTTT
-	TRBV9	-	TRBJ1-2	CASSVAVDYGYTF	TGTGCCAGCAGCGTAGCGGTGGACTATGGCTACACCTTC
TRBD2	TRBV5-4	-	TRBJ2-1	CASSLLAGGSYNEQFF	TGTGCCAGCAGCTTACTAGCGGGAGGCTCCTACAATGAGCAGTTCTTC
-	TRBV9	-	TRBJ2-2	CASSVYNGRDGELFF	TGTGCCAGCAGCGTATATAACGGGCGGGACGGGGAGCTGTTTTTT
TRBD1	TRBV6-5	-	TRBJ2-1	CASRVDRGDNEQFF	TGTGCCAGCAGAGTGGACAGGGGCGACAATGAGCAGTTCTTC
-	TRBV19	-	TRBJ2-3	CASSTDRLSGDTQYF	TGTGCCAGTAGTACTGACAGACTGAGTGGGGATACGCAGTATTTT
-	TRBV9	-	TRBJ1-3	CASSVDGNSGNTIYF	TGTGCCAGCAGCGTAGACGGGAACTCTGGAAACACCATATATTTT
TRBD1	TRBV28	-	TRBJ2-7	CASSPGQGSGEQYF	TGTGCCAGCAGCCCGGGACAGGGATCGGGGGAGCAGTACTTC
-	TRBV6-5	-	TRBJ2-5	CASSSQEPQETQYF	TGTGCCAGCAGTTCCCAAGAGCCCCAAGAGACCCAGTACTTC
TRBD1	TRBV7-3	few	TRBJ2-7	CASSYRQGAAYEQYF	TGTGCCAGCAGCTATAGACAGGGGGCGGCCTACGAGCAGTACTTC
TRBD2	TRBV6-4	few	TRBJ2-3	CASPGYKREEVLINTQYF	TGTGCCAGCCCAGGATATAAGCGGGAGGAAGTTTTAATAAATACGCAGTATTTT
-	TRBV18	few	TRBJ2-7	CASSPGEGYEQYF	TGTGCCAGCTCACCAGGCGAGGGCTACGAGCAGTACTTC
-	TRBV4-1	-	TRBJ2-2	CASSTAGTPNTGELFF	TGCGCCAGCAGCACCGCCGGGACTCCGAACACCGGGGAGCTGTTTTTT
TRBD2	TRBV28	-	TRBJ2-3	CASSTSGSGTDTQYF	TGTGCCAGCAGTACTAGCGGGAGTGGTACAGATACGCAGTATTTT
TRBD1	TRBV5-1	-	TRBJ1-1	CASSRDSYTEAFF	TGCGCCAGCAGCAGGGACAGTTACACTGAAGCTTTCTTT
TRBD2	TRBV13	-	TRBJ2-3	CASSTSGRGTDTQYF	TGTGCCAGCAGCACTAGCGGGAGGGGCACAGATACGCAGTATTTT
-	TRBV11-3	-	TRBJ2-3	CASRRSGGTQYF	TGTGCCAGCAGGCGTTCAGGGGGGACGCAGTATTTT
-	TRBV5-1	-	TRBJ2-4	CAREERSYF	TGCGCCAGAGAGGAGCGTTCGTACTTC
-	TRBV6-6	-	TRBJ1-5	CASSRTEGQPQHF	TGTGCCAGCAGTCGGACAGAAGGTCAGCCCCAGCATTTT
-	TRBV27	few	TRBJ2-7	CASSSDYEQYF	TGTGCCAGCAGTTCAGACTACGAGCAGTACTTC